This T cell receptor beta chain was retrieved from a study of cytomegalovirus exposure and HLA in healthy donors. PCR involved 60 Vbeta and 13 Jbeta primers. Profiling relied on immunoSEQ multiplex PCR, and the TCRdb table lists in-frame clones only, not all of them. The profile shows about 150,000 clones, about three quarters of them singletons. This CDR3 spans 16 amino acids. V gave up 4 bases and J gave up 10 bases; unmatched junction bases: 11. Germline CDR1 PRHDT, CDR2 FYEKMQ (reference sequence). General study findings and limits: Despite most TCR sequences being rare, some public TCRs occurred in many donors. A later analysis, which compared TCR beta chains of equal frequency, found the HLA-associated ones more clonally expanded.

With regard to this clone: Its specificity is unknown.

This rearrangement joins TRBV13 to TRBJ2-1; 12 bases map to TRBD2. The sequence derives from a man younger than 35 in good health and CMV-seronegative. Material for sequencing was PBMCs. The CDR3 sequence is CASSSTSSGRASEQFF. As DNA, the CDR3 is TGTGCCAGCAGCTCAACCTCTAGCGGGAGGGCCTCAGAGCAGTTCTTC.